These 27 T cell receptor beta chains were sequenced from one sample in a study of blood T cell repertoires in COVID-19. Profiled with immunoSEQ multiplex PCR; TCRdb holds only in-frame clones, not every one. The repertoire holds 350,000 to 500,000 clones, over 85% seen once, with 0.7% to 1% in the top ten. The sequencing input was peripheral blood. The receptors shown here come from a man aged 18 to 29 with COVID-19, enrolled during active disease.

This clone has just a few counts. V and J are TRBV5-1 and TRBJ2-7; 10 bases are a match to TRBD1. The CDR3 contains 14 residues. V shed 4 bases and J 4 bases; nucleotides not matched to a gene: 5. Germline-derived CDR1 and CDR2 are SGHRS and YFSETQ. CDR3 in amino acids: CASSIDRGRYEQYF. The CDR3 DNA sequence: TGCGCCAGCAGCATAGACAGGGGGCGATACGAGCAGTACTTC.

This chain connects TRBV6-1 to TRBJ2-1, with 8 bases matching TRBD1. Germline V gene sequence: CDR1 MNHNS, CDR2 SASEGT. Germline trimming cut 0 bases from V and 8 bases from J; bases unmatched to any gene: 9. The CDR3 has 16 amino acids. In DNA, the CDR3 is TGTGCCAGCAGTGAAGCGTCAGGGGGCGGTATCCATGAGCAGTTCTTC. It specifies CASSEASGGGIHEQFF.

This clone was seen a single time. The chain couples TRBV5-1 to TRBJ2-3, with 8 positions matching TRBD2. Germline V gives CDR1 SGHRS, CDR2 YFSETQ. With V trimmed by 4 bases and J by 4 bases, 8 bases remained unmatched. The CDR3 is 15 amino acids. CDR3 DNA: TGCGCCAGCAGCCCGACTAGCGATGAGGCAGATACGCAGTATTTT. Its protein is CASSPTSDEADTQYF.

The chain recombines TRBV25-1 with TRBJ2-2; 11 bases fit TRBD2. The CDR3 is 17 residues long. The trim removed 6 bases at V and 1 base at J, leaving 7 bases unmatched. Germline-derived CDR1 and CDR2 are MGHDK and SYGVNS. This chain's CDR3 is CASSVLAGGVNTGELFF. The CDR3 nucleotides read TGTGCCAGCAGCGTTCTAGCGGGAGGAGTGAACACCGGGGAGCTGTTTTTT.

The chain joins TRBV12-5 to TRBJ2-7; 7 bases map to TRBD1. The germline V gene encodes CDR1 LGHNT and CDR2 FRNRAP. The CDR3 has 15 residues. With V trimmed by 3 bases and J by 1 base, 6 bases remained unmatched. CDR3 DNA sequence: TGTGCTAGTGGTTTTGAAGGGGGCGCGTCCTACGAGCAGTACTTC. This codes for CASGFEGGASYEQYF.

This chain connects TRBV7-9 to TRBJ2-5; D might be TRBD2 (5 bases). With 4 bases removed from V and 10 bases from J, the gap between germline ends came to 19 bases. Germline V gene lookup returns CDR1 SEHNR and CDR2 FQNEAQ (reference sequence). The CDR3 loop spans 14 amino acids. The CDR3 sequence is CASSSQAVYHGQYF. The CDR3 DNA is TGTGCCAGCAGCTCCCAAGCGGTCTATCACGGCCAGTACTTC.

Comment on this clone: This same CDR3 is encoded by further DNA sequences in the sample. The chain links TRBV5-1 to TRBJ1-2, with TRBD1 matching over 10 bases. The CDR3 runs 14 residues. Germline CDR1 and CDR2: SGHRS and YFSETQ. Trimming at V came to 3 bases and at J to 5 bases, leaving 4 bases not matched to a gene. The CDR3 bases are TGCGCCAGCAGCTCCGGGACAGGGGTTTATGGCTACACCTTC. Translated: CASSSGTGVYGYTF.

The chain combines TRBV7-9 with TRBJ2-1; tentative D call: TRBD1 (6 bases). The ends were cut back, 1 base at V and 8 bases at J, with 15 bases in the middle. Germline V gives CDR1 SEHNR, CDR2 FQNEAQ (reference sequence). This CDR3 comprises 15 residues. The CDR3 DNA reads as TGTGCCAGCAGCTTAGGTAGGACAGCGATTGATGAGCAGTTCTTC. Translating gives CASSLGRTAIDEQFF.

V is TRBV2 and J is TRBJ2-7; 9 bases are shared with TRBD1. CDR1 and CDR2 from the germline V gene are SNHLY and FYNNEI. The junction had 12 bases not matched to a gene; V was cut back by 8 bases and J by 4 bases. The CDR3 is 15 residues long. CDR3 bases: TGTGCCAGCTCCCGACGGGGGACAGGGACGTACGAGCAGTACTTC. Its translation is CASSRRGTGTYEQYF.

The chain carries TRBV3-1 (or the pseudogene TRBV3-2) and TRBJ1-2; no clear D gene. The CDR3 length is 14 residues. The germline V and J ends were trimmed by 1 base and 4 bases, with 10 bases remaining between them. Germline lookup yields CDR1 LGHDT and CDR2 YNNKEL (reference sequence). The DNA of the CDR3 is TGTGCCAGCAGCCAAGTCCGGACTCTCTATGGCTACACCTTC. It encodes CASSQVRTLYGYTF.

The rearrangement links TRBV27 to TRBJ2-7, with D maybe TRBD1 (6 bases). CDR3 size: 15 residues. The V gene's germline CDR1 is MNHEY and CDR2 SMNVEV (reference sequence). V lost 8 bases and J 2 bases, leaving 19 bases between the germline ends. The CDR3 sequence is CASYSPGTPPYEQYF. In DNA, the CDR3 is TGTGCCAGCTACTCCCCCGGGACACCCCCCTACGAGCAGTACTTC.

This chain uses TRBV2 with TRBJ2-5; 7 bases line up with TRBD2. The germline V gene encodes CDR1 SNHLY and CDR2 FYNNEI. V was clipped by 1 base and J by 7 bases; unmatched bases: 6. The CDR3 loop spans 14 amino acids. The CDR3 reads CASSEGRGSVTQYF. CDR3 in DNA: TGTGCCAGCAGTGAAGGGCGGGGGTCGGTGACCCAGTACTTC.

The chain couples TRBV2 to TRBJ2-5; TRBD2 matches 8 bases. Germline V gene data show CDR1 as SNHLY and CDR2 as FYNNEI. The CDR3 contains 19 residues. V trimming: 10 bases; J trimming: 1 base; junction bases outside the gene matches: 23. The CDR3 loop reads CATFWDPELTSAIQETQYF. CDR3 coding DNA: TGTGCCACCTTCTGGGACCCGGAGTTGACTAGCGCGATCCAAGAGACCCAGTACTTC.

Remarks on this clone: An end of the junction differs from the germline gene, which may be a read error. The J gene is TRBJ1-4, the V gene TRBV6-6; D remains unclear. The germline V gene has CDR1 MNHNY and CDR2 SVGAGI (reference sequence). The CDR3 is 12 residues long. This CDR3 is CASSYSRDYAVF. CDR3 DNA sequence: TGTGCCAGCAGTTACTCCCGGGATTACGCGGTTTTT.

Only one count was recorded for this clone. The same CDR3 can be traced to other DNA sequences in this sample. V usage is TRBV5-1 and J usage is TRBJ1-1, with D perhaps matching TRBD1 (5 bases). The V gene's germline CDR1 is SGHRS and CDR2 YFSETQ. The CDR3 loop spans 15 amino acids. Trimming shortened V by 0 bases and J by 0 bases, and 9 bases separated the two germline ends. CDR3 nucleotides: TGCGCCAGCAGCTTGGTGGGGGGACTGAACACTGAAGCTTTCTTT. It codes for CASSLVGGLNTEAFF.

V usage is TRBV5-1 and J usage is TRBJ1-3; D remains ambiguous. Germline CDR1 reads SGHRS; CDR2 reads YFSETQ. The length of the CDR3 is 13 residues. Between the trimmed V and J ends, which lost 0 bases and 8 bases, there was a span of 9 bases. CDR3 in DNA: TGCGCCAGCAGCTTGGAGTTCGGGGACACCATATATTTT. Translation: CASSLEFGDTIYF.

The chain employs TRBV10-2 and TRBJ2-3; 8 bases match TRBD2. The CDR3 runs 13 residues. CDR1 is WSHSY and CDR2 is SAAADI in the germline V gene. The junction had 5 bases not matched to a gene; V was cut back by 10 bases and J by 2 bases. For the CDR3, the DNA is TGCGCCACCACTAGCGGCCCCACAGATACGCAGTATTTT. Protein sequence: CATTSGPTDTQYF.

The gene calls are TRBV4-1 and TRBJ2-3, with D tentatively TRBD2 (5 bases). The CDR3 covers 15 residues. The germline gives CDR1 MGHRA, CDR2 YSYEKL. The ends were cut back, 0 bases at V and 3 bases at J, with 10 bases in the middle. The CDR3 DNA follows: TGCGCCAGCAGCCAAGACTGGCGGGCTACAGATACGCAGTATTTT. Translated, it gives CASSQDWRATDTQYF.

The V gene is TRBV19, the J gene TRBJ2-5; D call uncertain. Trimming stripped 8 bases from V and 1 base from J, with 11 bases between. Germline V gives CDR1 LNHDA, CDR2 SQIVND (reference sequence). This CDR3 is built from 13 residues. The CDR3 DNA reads TGTGCCAGTCGAGGTTTGCCCCAAGAGACCCAGTACTTC. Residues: CASRGLPQETQYF.

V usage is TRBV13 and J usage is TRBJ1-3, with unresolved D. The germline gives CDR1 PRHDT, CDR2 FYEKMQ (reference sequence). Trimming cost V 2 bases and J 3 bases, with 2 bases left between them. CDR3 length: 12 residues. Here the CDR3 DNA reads TGTGCCAGCAGCTTATATGGAAACACCATATATTTT. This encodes CASSLYGNTIYF.

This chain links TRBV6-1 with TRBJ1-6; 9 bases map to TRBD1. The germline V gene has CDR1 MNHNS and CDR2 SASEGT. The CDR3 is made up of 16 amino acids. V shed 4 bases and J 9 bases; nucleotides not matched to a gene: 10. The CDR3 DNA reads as TGTGCCAGCAGTGCTTTGCGGACAGGGGATCTTTCACCCCTCCACTTT. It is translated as CASSALRTGDLSPLHF.

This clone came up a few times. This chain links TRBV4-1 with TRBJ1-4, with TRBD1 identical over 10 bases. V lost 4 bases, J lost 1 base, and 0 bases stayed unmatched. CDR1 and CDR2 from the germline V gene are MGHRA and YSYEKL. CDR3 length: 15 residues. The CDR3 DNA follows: TGCGCCAGCAGCCGGGACAGGGGAACTAATGAAAAACTGTTTTTT. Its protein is CASSRDRGTNEKLFF.

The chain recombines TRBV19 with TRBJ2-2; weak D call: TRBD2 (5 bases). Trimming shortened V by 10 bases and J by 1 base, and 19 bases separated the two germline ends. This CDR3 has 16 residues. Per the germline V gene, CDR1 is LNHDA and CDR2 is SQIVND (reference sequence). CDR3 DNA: TGTGCCACCGAGGCGGGTAGACCTGAGAACACCGGGGAGCTGTTTTTT. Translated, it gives CATEAGRPENTGELFF.

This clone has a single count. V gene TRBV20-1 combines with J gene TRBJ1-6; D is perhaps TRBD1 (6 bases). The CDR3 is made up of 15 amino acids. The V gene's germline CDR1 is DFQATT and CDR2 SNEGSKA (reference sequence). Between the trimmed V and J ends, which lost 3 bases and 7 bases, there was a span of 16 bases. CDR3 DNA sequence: TGCAGTGCTAGTCCGGAGGCAGGGGTCAATTCACCCCTCCACTTT. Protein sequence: CSASPEAGVNSPLHF.

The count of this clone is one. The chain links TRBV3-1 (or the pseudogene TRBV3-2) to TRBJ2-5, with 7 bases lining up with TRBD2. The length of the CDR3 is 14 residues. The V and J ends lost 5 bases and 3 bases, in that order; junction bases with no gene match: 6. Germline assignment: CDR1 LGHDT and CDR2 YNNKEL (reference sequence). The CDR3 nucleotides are TGTGCCAGCAGCGGTCAAACTAGCGAAGAGACCCAGTACTTC. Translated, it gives CASSGQTSEETQYF.

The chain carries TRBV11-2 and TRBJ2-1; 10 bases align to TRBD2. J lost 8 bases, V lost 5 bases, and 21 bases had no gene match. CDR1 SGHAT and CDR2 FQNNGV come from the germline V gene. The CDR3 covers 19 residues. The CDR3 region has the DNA TGTGCCAGCAGCCACCCCAGATGGCTAGCGGGAGTTTTCGTAGATGAGCAGTTCTTC. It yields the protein CASSHPRWLAGVFVDEQFF.

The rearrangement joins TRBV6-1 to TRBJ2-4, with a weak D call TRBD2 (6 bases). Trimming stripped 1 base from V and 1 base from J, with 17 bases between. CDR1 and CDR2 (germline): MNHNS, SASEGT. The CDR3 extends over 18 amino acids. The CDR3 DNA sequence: TGTGCCAGCAGTGAAGTACTCACAGGCCGGGGGGCCAAAAACATTCAGTACTTC. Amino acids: CASSEVLTGRGAKNIQYF.